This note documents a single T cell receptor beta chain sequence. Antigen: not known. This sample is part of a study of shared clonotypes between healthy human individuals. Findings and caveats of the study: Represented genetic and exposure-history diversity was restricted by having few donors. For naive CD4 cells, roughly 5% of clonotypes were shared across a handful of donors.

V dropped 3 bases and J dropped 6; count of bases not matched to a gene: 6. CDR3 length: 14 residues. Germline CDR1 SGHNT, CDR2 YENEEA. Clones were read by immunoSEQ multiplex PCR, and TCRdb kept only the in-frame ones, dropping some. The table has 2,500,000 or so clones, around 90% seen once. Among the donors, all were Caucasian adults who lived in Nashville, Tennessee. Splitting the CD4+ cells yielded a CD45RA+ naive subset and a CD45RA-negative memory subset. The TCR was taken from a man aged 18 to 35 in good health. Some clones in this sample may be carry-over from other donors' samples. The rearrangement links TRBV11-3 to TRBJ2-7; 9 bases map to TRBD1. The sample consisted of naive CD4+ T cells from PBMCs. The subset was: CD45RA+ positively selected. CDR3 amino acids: CASSLGQGSTEQYF. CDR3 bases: TGTGCCAGCAGCTTGGGACAGGGATCGACCGAGCAGTACTTC.